The sequence of this T cell receptor (beta chain) was determined in a study of vaccination and CD4 T cells after COVID-19. Study at large: Overlapping SARS-CoV-2, HCoV-NL63, HCoV-OC43 and HCoV-229E spike peptides stimulated the cells.

Cultured CD4+ T cells had their DNA profiled by the Oncomine TCR Beta short-read assay. Genomic DNA from cultured CD4+ T cells was extracted. One entry per CDR3 protein, called by TCRdb with MiXCR from the PCR reads. Among fewer than 25,000 distinct CDR3 sequences listed, roughly 40% were seen once. Looked up from germline, CDR1 is SGHDN and CDR2 is FVKESK. The CDR3 sequence is 14 residues long. J lost 7 bases, V lost 5 bases, and 10 bases had no gene match. This clonotype has a handful of counts. Its antigen is not identified. Specified treatment: roughly 11-day PBMC culture with coronavirus spike peptide pools or control peptides (ViraFEST assay).

The chain employs TRBV14 and TRBJ2-5; 7 bases fit TRBD1. Source: CD4+ T cells from blood, cultured in vitro, taken before SARS-CoV-2 vaccination. This TCR derives from a human donor who received a COVID-19 vaccine. CDR3 DNA sequence: TGTGCCAGCAGCTTCCGGACAGGCCCGATGACCCAGTACTTC. Translation gives CASSFRTGPMTQYF.